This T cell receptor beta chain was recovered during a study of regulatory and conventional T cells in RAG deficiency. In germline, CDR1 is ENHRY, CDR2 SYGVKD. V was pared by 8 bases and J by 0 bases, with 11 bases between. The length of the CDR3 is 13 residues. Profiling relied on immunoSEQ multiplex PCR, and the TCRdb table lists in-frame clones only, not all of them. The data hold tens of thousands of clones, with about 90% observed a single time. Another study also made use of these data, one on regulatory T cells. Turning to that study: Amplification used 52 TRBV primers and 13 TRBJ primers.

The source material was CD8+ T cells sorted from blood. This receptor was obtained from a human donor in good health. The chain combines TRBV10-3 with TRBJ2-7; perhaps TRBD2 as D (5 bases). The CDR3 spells CAIQLDSSYEQYF. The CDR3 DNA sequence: TGTGCCATCCAACTAGATAGCTCCTACGAGCAGTACTTC.